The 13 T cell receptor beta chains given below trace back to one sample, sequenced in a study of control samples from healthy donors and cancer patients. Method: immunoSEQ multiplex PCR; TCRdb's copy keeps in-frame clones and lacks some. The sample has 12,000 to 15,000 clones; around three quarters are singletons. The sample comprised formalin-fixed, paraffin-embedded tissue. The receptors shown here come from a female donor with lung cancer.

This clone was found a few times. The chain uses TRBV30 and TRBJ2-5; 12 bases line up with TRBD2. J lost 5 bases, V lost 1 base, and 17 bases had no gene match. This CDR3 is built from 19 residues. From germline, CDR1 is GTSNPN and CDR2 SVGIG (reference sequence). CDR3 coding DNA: TGTGCCTGGAGTGGGGGGTTATTCAAGACTAGCGGGAGCAAGGAGACCCAGTACTTC. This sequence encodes CAWSGGLFKTSGSKETQYF.

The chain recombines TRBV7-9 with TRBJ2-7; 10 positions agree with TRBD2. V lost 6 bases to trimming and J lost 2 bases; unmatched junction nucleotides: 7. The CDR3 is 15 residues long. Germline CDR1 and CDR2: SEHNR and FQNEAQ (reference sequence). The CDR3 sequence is CASRSGRGVAYEQYF. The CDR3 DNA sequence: TGTGCCAGCAGGAGCGGGAGGGGGGTTGCCTACGAGCAGTACTTC.

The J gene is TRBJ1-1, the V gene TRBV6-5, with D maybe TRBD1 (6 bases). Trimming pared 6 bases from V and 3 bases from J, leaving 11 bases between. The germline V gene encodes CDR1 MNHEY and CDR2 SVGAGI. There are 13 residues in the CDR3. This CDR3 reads CASSRGFDTEAFF. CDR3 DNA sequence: TGTGCCAGCAGCAGGGGATTCGACACTGAAGCTTTCTTT.

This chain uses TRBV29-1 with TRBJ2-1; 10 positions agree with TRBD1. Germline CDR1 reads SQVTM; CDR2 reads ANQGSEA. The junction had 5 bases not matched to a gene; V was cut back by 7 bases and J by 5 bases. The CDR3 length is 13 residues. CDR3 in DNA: TGCAGCGCTGACAGGGGGCGCGACAATGAGCAGTTCTTC. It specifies CSADRGRDNEQFF.

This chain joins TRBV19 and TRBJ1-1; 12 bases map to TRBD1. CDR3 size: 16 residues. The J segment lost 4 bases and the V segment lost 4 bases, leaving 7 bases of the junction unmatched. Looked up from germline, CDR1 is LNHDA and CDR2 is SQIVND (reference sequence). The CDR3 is CASSKNPGQGATEAFF. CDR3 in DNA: TGTGCCAGTAGTAAGAATCCGGGACAGGGGGCCACTGAAGCTTTCTTT. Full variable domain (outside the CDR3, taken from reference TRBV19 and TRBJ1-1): DGGITQSPKYLFRKEGQNVTLSCEQNLNHDAMYWYRQDPGQGLRLIYYSQIVNDFQKGDIAEGYSVSREKKESFPLTVTSAQKNPTAFYLCASSKNPGQGATEAFFGQGTRLTVV.

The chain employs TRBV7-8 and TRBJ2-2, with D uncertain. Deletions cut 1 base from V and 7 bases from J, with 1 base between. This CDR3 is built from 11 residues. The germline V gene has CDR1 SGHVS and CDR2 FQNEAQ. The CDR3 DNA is TGTGCCAGCAGCTTAGTCGGGGAGCTGTTTTTT. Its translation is CASSLVGELFF.

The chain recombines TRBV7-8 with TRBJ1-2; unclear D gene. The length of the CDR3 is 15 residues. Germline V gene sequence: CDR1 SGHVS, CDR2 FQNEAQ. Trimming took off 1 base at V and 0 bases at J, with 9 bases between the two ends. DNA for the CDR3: TGTGCCAGCAGCTTAGTTCCAGGTTCTAACTATGGCTACACCTTC. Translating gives CASSLVPGSNYGYTF.

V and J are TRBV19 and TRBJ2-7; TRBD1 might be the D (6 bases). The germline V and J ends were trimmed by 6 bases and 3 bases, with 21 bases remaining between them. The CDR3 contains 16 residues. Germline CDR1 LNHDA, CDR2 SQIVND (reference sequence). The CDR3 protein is CASSAQGAGPIYEQYF. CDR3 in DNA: TGTGCCAGTAGCGCACAGGGCGCTGGGCCCATCTACGAGCAGTACTTC.

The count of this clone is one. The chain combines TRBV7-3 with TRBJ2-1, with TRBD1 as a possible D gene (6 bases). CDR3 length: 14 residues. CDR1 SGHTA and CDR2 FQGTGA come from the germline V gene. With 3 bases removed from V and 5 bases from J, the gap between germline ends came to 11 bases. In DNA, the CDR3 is TGTGCCAGCAGCTTTGGGGGCCGGCACAATGAGCAGTTCTTC. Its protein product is CASSFGGRHNEQFF.

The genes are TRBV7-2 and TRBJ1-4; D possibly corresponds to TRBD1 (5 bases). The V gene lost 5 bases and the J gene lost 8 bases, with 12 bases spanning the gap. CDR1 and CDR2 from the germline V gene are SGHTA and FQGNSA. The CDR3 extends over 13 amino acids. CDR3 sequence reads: CASSPQGVEKLFF. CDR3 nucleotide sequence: TGTGCCAGCAGCCCCCAGGGAGTCGAAAAACTGTTTTTT.

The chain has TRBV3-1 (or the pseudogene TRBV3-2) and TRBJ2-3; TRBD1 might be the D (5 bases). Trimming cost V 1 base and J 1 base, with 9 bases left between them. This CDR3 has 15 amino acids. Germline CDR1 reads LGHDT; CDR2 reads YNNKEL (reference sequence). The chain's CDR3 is CASSQGQGGTDTQYF. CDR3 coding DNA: TGTGCCAGCAGCCAAGGGCAGGGCGGCACAGATACGCAGTATTTT.

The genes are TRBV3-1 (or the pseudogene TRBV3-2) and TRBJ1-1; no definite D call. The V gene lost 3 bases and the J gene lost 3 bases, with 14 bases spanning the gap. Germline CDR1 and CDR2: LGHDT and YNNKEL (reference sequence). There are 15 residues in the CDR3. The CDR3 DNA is TGTGCCAGCAGCCAGGGTATGGGGAAGGACACTGAAGCTTTCTTT. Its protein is CASSQGMGKDTEAFF.

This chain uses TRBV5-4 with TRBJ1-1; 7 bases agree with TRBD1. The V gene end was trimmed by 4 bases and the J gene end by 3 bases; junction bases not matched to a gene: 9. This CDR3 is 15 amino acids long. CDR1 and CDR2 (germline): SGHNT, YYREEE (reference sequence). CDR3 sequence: CASSPSTGSHTEAFF. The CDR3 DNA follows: TGTGCCAGCAGCCCCTCGACAGGGTCGCACACTGAAGCTTTCTTT.